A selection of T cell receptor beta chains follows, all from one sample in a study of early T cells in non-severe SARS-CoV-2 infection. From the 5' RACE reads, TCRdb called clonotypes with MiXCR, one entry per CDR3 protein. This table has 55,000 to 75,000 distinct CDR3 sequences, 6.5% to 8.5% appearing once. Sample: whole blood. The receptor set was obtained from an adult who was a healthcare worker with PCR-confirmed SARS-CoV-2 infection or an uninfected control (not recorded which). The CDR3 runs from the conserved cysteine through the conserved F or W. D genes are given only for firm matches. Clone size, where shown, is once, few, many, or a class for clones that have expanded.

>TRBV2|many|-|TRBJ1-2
CASSPTRGQDYGYTF
TGTGCCAGCAGCCCGACACGGGGTCAGGACTATGGCTACACCTTC
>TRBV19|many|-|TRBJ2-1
CASSRRGASYNEQFF
TGTGCCAGTAGCCGGAGAGGGGCCAGCTACAATGAGCAGTTCTTC
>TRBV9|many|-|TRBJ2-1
CASSVGDSSSSYNEQFF
TGTGCCAGCAGCGTAGGGGACTCCTCGAGCTCCTACAATGAGCAGTTCTTC
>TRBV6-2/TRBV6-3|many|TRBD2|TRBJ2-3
CASRELAETDTQYF
TGTGCCAGCAGGGAACTAGCGGAAACAGATACGCAGTATTTT
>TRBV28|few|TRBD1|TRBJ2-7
CASSSATGGSYEQYF
TGTGCCAGCAGTTCGGCTACAGGGGGCTCCTACGAGCAGTACTTC
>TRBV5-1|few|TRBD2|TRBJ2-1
CASSVTSGPNNEQFF
TGCGCCAGCAGCGTTACTAGCGGGCCCAACAATGAGCAGTTCTTC
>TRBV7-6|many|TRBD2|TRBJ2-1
CASSLAPAGAVNEQFF
TGTGCCAGCAGCTTAGCCCCTGCGGGAGCCGTCAATGAGCAGTTCTTC
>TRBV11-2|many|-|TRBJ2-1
CASSATVDRRDEQFF
TGTGCCAGCAGCGCGACGGTGGACCGGCGGGATGAGCAGTTCTTC
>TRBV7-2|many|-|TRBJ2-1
CASSPVNSGEQFF
TGTGCCAGCAGCCCCGTTAATAGCGGTGAGCAGTTCTTC
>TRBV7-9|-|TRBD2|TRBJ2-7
CASSLGTSDPYEQYF
TGTGCCAGCAGCTTAGGGACTAGCGATCCCTACGAGCAGTACTTC
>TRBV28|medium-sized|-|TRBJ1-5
CASRQGMTSNQPQHF
TGTGCCAGCAGGCAAGGTATGACAAGCAATCAGCCCCAGCATTTT
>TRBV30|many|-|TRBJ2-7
CAWIASAYEQYF
TGTGCCTGGATTGCTAGCGCCTACGAGCAGTACTTC
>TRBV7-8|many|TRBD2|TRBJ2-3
CASSRLAGRTDTQYF
TGTGCCAGCAGCCGACTAGCGGGACGGACAGATACGCAGTATTTT
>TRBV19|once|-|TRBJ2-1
CASSSLGNEQFF
TGTGCCAGTAGTAGTTTGGGTAATGAGCAGTTCTTC
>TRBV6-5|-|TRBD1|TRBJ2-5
CASRPLTGGQETQYF
TGTGCCAGCCGACCCTTGACAGGGGGACAAGAGACCCAGTACTTC
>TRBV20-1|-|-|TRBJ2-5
CSAREGTGQETQYF
TGCAGTGCTAGAGAAGGGACGGGACAAGAGACCCAGTACTTC
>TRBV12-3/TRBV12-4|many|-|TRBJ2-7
CASNRQGAYEQYF
TGTGCCAGCAACAGGCAGGGCGCCTACGAGCAGTACTTC
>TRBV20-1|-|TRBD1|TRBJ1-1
CSAATGHVTEAFF
TGCAGTGCTGCGACAGGGCATGTCACTGAAGCTTTCTTT
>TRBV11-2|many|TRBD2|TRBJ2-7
CASSSSGNSREQYF
TGTGCCAGCAGCTCCAGCGGGAATTCTCGCGAGCAGTACTTC
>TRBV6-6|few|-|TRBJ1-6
CASSSSGGNSPLHF
TGTGCCAGCAGTTCCTCGGGGGGTAATTCACCCCTCCACTTT
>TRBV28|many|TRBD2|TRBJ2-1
CASSFERDYNEQFF
TGTGCCAGCAGTTTTGAGCGGGACTACAATGAGCAGTTCTTC
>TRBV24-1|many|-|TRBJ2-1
CATSDWEEGSYNEQFF
TGTGCCACCAGTGATTGGGAGGAAGGCTCCTACAATGAGCAGTTCTTC
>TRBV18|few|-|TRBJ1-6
CASSPGTGGFSPLHF
TGTGCCAGCTCACCGGGTACGGGGGGTTTTTCACCCCTCCACTTT
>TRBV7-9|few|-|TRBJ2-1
CASSFGNDRYNEQFF
TGTGCCAGCAGCTTCGGGAATGACAGATACAATGAGCAGTTCTTC
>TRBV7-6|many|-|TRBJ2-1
CASSEGSSYNEQFF
TGTGCCAGCAGCGAGGGCTCCTCCTACAATGAGCAGTTCTTC
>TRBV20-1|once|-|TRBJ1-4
CSAKGDEKLFF
TGCAGTGCTAAAGGGGATGAAAAACTGTTTTTT
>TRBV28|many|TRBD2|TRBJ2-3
CASSFRTSGRGRTDTQYF
TGTGCCAGCAGTTTCCGAACTAGCGGGAGGGGGAGGACAGATACGCAGTATTTT
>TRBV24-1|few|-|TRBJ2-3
CATRGSSSDTQYF
TGTGCCACCAGAGGAAGTTCCTCGGATACGCAGTATTTT